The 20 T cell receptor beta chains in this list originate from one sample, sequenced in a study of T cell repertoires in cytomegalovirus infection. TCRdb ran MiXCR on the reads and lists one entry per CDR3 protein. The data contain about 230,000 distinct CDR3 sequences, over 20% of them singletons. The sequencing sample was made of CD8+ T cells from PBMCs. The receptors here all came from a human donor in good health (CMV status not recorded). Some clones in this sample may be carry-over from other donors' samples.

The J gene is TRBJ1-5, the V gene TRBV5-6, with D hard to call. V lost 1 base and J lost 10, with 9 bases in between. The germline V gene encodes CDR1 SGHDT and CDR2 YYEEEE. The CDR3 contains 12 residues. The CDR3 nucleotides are TGTGCCAGCAGCTTGAGTAGTTCTCCCCAGCATTTT. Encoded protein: CASSLSSSPQHF.

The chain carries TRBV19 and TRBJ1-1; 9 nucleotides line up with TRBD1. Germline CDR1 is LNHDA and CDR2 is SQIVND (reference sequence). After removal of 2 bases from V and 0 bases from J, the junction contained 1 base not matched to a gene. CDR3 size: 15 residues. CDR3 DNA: TGTGCCAGTAGTATAACAGGGGGCATGAACACTGAAGCTTTCTTT. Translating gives CASSITGGMNTEAFF. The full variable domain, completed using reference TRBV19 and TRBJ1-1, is DGGITQSPKYLFRKEGQNVTLSCEQNLNHDAMYWYRQDPGQGLRLIYYSQIVNDFQKGDIAEGYSVSREKKESFPLTVTSAQKNPTAFYLCASSITGGMNTEAFFGQGTRLTVV.

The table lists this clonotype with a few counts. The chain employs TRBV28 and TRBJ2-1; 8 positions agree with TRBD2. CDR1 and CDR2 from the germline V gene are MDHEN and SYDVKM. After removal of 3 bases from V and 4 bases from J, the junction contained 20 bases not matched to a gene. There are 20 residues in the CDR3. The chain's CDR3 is CASSFPGVLAGRGPYNEQFF. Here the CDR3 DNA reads TGTGCCAGCAGTTTCCCAGGGGTATTAGCGGGGAGAGGACCTTACAATGAGCAGTTCTTC.

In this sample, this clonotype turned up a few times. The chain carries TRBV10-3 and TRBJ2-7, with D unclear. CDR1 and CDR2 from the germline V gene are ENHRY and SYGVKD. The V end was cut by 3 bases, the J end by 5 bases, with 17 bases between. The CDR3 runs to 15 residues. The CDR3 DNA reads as TGTGCCATCAGTGACGCGAGTTCTGGGTCCAACGAGCAGTACTTC. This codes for CAISDASSGSNEQYF.

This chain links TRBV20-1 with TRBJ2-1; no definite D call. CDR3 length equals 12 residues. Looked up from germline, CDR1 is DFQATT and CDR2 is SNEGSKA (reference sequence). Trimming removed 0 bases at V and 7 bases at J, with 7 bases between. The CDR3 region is CSARDDGNEQFF. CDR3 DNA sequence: TGCAGTGCTAGAGATGATGGGAATGAGCAGTTCTTC.

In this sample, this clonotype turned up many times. CDR3 sequence (DNA): TGTGCCAGCAGTGACAGTTGGAAATCCACCCAGTACTTC. It is translated as CASSDSWKSTQYF. The rearrangement links TRBV6-4 to TRBJ2-5; D gene unclear. Trimming took 2 bases from V and 8 from J, leaving 12 bases between them. The germline CDR1 and CDR2 sequences are MRHNA and SNTAGT. The CDR3 is 13 amino acids.

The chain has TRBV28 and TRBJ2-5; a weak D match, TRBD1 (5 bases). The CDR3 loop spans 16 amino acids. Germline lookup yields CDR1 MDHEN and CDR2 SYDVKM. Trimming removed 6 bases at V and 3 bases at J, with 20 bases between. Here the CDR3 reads CASRPVPGAYKETQYF. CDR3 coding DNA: TGTGCCAGCAGACCAGTCCCTGGGGCATATAAAGAGACCCAGTACTTC.

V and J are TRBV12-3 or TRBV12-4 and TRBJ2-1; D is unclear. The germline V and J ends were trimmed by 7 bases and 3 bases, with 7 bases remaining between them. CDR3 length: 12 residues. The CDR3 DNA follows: TGTGCCAGCAAGGCAGGCTACAATGAGCAGTTCTTC. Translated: CASKAGYNEQFF.

This CDR3 is CASSHTRGQTEAFF. The CDR3 coding sequence is TGTGCCAGCAGTCATACGCGAGGACAAACTGAAGCTTTCTTT. The rearrangement links TRBV28 to TRBJ1-1, with D possibly TRBD1 on 5 matching bases. This CDR3 is 14 amino acids long. V was trimmed by 5 bases and J by 5 bases, leaving 15 bases between them. Germline V gives CDR1 MDHEN, CDR2 SYDVKM.

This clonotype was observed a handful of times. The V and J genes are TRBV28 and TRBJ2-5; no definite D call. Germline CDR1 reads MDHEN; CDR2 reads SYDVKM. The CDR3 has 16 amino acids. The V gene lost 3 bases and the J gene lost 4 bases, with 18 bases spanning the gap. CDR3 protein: CASSFWSALKGETQYF. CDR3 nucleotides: TGTGCCAGCAGTTTTTGGTCAGCCCTTAAAGGAGAGACCCAGTACTTC.

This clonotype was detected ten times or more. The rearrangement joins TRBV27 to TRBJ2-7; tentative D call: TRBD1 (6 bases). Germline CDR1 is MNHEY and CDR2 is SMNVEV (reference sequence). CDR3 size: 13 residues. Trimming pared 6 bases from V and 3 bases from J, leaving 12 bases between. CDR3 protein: CASSPRQDYEQYF. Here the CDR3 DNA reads TGTGCCAGCAGCCCTCGACAGGACTACGAGCAGTACTTC.

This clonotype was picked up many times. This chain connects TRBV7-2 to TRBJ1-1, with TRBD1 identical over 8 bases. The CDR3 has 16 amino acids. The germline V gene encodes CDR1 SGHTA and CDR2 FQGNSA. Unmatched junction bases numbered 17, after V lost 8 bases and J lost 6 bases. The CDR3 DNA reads TGTGCCAGCCTACTTTCGACAGGGGACCAAGGCGCTGAAGCTTTCTTT. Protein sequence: CASLLSTGDQGAEAFF.

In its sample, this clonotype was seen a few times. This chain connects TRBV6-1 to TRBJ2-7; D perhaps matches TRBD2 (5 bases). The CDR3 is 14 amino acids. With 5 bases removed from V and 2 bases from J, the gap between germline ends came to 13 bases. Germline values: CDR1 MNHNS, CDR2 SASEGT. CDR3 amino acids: CASSYLAGPYEQYF. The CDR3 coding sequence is TGTGCCAGCAGTTACCTTGCGGGTCCCTACGAGCAGTACTTC.

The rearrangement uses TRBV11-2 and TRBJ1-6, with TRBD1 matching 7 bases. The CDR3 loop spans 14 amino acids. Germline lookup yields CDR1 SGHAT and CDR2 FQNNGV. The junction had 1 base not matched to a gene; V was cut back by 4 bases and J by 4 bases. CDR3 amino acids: CASSSGQYNSPLHF. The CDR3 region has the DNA TGTGCCAGCAGCTCGGGACAGTATAATTCACCCCTCCACTTT.

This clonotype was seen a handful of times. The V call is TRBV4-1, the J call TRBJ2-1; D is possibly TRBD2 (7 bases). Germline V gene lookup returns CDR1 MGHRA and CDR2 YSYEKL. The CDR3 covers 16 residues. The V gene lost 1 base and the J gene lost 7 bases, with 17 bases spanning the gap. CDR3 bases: TGCGCCAGCAGCCAAGTTGAGTGGGGGGGCCGGAATGAGCAGTTCTTC. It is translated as CASSQVEWGGRNEQFF.

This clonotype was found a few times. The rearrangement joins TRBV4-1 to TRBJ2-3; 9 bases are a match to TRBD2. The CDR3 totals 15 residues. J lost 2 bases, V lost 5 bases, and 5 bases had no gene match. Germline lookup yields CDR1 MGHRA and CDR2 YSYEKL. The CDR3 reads CASSSRTSDTDTQYF. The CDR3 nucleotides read TGCGCCAGCAGCTCTCGGACTAGCGACACAGATACGCAGTATTTT.

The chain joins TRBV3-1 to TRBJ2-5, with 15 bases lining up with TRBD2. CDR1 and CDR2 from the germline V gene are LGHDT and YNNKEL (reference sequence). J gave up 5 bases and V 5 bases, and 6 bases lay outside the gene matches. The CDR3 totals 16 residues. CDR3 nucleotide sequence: TGTGCCAGCAGCTTCGGGACTAGCGGGGGGATCGAGACCCAGTACTTC. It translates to CASSFGTSGGIETQYF.

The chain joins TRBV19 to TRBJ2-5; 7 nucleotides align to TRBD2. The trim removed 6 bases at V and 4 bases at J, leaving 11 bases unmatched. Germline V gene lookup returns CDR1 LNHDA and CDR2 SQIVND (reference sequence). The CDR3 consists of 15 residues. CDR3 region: CASSNRGLRRETQYF. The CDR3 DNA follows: TGTGCCAGTAGCAATAGGGGACTACGCCGAGAGACCCAGTACTTC. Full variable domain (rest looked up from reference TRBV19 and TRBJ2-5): DGGITQSPKYLFRKEGQNVTLSCEQNLNHDAMYWYRQDPGQGLRLIYYSQIVNDFQKGDIAEGYSVSREKKESFPLTVTSAQKNPTAFYLCASSNRGLRRETQYFGPGTRLLVL.

For the CDR3, the DNA is TGTGCCAGCAGCCAAGATCCCAGGGCTCACTATGGCTACACCTTC. Its translation is CASSQDPRAHYGYTF. The rearrangement links TRBV14 to TRBJ1-2; a weak D match, TRBD1 (5 bases). This CDR3 comprises 15 residues. Deletions cut 0 bases from V and 3 bases from J, with 11 bases between. Germline lookup yields CDR1 SGHDN and CDR2 FVKESK.

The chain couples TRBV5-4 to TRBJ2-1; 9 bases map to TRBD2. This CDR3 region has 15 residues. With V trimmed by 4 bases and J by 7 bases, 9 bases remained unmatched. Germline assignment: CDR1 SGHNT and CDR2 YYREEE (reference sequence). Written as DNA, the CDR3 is TGTGCCAGCAGCATCCAGCGGGGGGAGGGGAATGAGCAGTTCTTC. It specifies CASSIQRGEGNEQFF. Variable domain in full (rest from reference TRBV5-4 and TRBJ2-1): ETGVTQSPTHLIKTRGQQVTLRCSSQSGHNTVSWYQQALGQGPQFIFQYYREEENGRGNFPPRFSGLQFPNYSSELNVNALELDDSALYLCASSIQRGEGNEQFFGPGTRLTVL.